This is a list of T cell receptor beta chains from one sample in a study of response to subunit inactivated influenza vaccine. One entry per CDR3 protein results from TCRdb running MiXCR on the RT-PCR reads. Among about 650,000 distinct CDR3 sequences listed, 14% were seen once. The starting material was PBMCs from blood, obtained roughly 15 days before vaccination. These receptors were taken from a man in his forties or fifties who received an inactivated influenza vaccine. Both conserved end residues are trimmed from each CDR3. Each record gives: V gene, D gene, J gene, CDR3 protein. The D gene is left open where the match is weak.

V gene: TRBV28; D gene: .; J gene: TRBJ1-2; CDR3 protein: ASSFGAGMAYGYT
V gene: TRBV7-9; D gene: TRBD1; J gene: TRBJ2-2; CDR3 protein: ALGTANTGELF
V gene: TRBV30; D gene: TRBD2; J gene: TRBJ2-1; CDR3 protein: AWSAGTSPGMNEQF
V gene: TRBV12-3/TRBV12-4; D gene: .; J gene: TRBJ1-1; CDR3 protein: ASSLFGSEAF
V gene: TRBV7-2; D gene: TRBD1; J gene: TRBJ1-6; CDR3 protein: ASSPQTGYNSPLH
V gene: TRBV11-2; D gene: .; J gene: TRBJ2-3; CDR3 protein: ASSPRTGADTQY
V gene: TRBV7-2; D gene: .; J gene: TRBJ2-2; CDR3 protein: ASSAGPTGELF
V gene: TRBV4-1; D gene: .; J gene: TRBJ2-1; CDR3 protein: ASSHPPRAMQF
V gene: TRBV4-2; D gene: TRBD2; J gene: TRBJ2-1; CDR3 protein: ASSQGLAGGFEQF
V gene: TRBV20-1; D gene: TRBD1; J gene: TRBJ2-7; CDR3 protein: SASPGTGPLEQY
V gene: TRBV10-3; D gene: TRBD2; J gene: TRBJ2-2; CDR3 protein: ATQISGRVSRNTGELF
V gene: TRBV5-1; D gene: TRBD1; J gene: TRBJ1-5; CDR3 protein: ASSLAGQVNQPQH
V gene: TRBV3-1; D gene: .; J gene: TRBJ1-1; CDR3 protein: ASSQDRRNTEAF
V gene: TRBV9; D gene: TRBD1; J gene: TRBJ1-6; CDR3 protein: ASSGTGTANSPLH
V gene: TRBV25-1; D gene: .; J gene: TRBJ2-2; CDR3 protein: ASRKGSGELF
V gene: TRBV20-1; D gene: TRBD1; J gene: TRBJ1-5; CDR3 protein: SAQGGSWGSNQPQH
V gene: TRBV4-1; D gene: TRBD2; J gene: TRBJ2-2; CDR3 protein: ASSLRTSGAGELF
V gene: TRBV5-1; D gene: .; J gene: TRBJ1-3; CDR3 protein: ASSLDRARGNTIY
V gene: TRBV9; D gene: .; J gene: TRBJ1-5; CDR3 protein: ASSVDSRNQPQH
V gene: TRBV7-9; D gene: TRBD1; J gene: TRBJ1-2; CDR3 protein: ASSSSLTGESEGYT
V gene: TRBV18; D gene: .; J gene: TRBJ2-6; CDR3 protein: ASSPPRGGGANVLT
V gene: TRBV12-3/TRBV12-4; D gene: TRBD1; J gene: TRBJ1-3; CDR3 protein: ASSPGQGRSTGNTIY
V gene: TRBV28; D gene: TRBD1; J gene: TRBJ2-7; CDR3 protein: ASSQTGTGVSEQY
V gene: TRBV5-1; D gene: .; J gene: TRBJ2-7; CDR3 protein: ASSSTANSYEQY
V gene: TRBV5-1; D gene: .; J gene: TRBJ2-1; CDR3 protein: ASSLGQGGNNEQF
V gene: TRBV30; D gene: .; J gene: TRBJ1-6; CDR3 protein: AWMGDWGASNSPLH
V gene: TRBV29-1; D gene: TRBD2; J gene: TRBJ2-3; CDR3 protein: SASGTSEMSTDTQY
V gene: TRBV7-2; D gene: .; J gene: TRBJ1-4; CDR3 protein: ASSLMGRATNEKLF
V gene: TRBV28; D gene: .; J gene: TRBJ2-5; CDR3 protein: ASSLSAGAETQY
V gene: TRBV6-1; D gene: .; J gene: TRBJ1-2; CDR3 protein: ASSSGQLSPNYGYT
V gene: TRBV29-1; D gene: TRBD1; J gene: TRBJ2-7; CDR3 protein: SVRRQGAHEQY
V gene: TRBV11-1; D gene: .; J gene: TRBJ1-5; CDR3 protein: ASSSWGAGRESGNQPQH
V gene: TRBV7-2; D gene: .; J gene: TRBJ2-5; CDR3 protein: ASSRAVGETQY
V gene: TRBV24-1; D gene: .; J gene: TRBJ2-1; CDR3 protein: ATSPSWERGNEQF
V gene: TRBV7-9; D gene: .; J gene: TRBJ2-7; CDR3 protein: ASSSRDGNSYEQY
V gene: TRBV11-1; D gene: TRBD2; J gene: TRBJ2-1; CDR3 protein: ASSIRPRLAGGYNEQF
V gene: TRBV12-3/TRBV12-4; D gene: TRBD1; J gene: TRBJ2-2; CDR3 protein: ASSTGGGTGELF
V gene: TRBV20-1; D gene: .; J gene: TRBJ2-3; CDR3 protein: SARVAGLNTDTQY
V gene: TRBV5-8; D gene: .; J gene: TRBJ1-5; CDR3 protein: ASSLEQDQPQH
V gene: TRBV3-1; D gene: .; J gene: TRBJ2-1; CDR3 protein: ASSQGPGRYEQF
V gene: TRBV4-3; D gene: .; J gene: TRBJ2-1; CDR3 protein: ASSQDRAYNEQF
V gene: TRBV11-3; D gene: TRBD2; J gene: TRBJ2-1; CDR3 protein: ASSDKPGLDEQF
V gene: TRBV5-1; D gene: TRBD2; J gene: TRBJ2-7; CDR3 protein: ASSFGLTSGSYEQY
V gene: TRBV12-3/TRBV12-4; D gene: TRBD1; J gene: TRBJ2-7; CDR3 protein: ASSSRDRPEREAEQY